One and the same sample provided the 8 T cell receptor beta chains below, sequenced in a study of T cells in Graves' hyperthyroidism and ophthalmopathy. RNA transcripts gave rise to amplified TCR beta CDR3 regions. An initial round of RT-PCR targeting the TCR CDR3 relied on the HTBI primer set. TCRdb passed the multiplex PCR reads through MiXCR, listing each CDR3 protein once. This table has a few hundred thousand distinct CDR3 sequences, less than 20% appearing once. The material sequenced was blood. These receptors originate from a woman in her 30s with Graves' hyperthyroidism.

This clonotype has a handful of counts. The chain couples TRBV19 to TRBJ1-5; D ambiguous. The CDR3 runs 16 residues. The V end was cut by 5 bases, the J end by 2 bases, with 16 bases between. Looked up from germline, CDR1 is LNHDA and CDR2 is SQIVND (reference sequence). The CDR3 region has the DNA TGTGCCAGTAGTGCCGATTCCAGGCAGGGCAATCAGCCCCAGCATTTT. It translates to CASSADSRQGNQPQHF.

This clonotype was found many times. V is TRBV4-1 and J is TRBJ1-1; D not resolved. The germline V gene encodes CDR1 MGHRA and CDR2 YSYEKL. Trimming took 1 base from V and 3 from J, leaving 12 bases between them. The CDR3 runs to 15 residues. CDR3 sequence (DNA): TGCGCCAGCAGCCAAGGTCAACACAGCTACACTGAAGCTTTCTTT. Its translation is CASSQGQHSYTEAFF.

This clonotype came up many times. V gene TRBV7-2 combines with J gene TRBJ2-1; TRBD1 is a possible D gene (5 bases). Germline V gene lookup returns CDR1 SGHTA and CDR2 FQGNSA. The V end was cut by 2 bases, the J end by 5 bases, with 10 bases between. CDR3 length equals 14 residues. The CDR3 DNA reads as TGTGCCAGCAGCTTAATATGGGGCAACAATGAGCAGTTCTTC. Its translation is CASSLIWGNNEQFF. The complete variable domain, with remaining parts taken from reference TRBV7-2 and TRBJ2-1, reads GAGVSQSPSNKVTEKGKDVELRCDPISGHTALYWYRQSLGQGLEFLIYFQGNSAPDKSGLPSDRFSAERTGGSVSTLTIQRTQQEDSAVYLCASSLIWGNNEQFFGPGTRLTVL.

This clonotype came up a few times. The gene calls are TRBV7-9 and TRBJ2-7; 7 bases are shared with TRBD1. This CDR3 region has 15 residues. V lost 5 bases to trimming and J lost 2 bases; unmatched junction nucleotides: 9. CDR1 and CDR2 from the germline V gene are SEHNR and FQNEAQ (reference sequence). The CDR3 sequence is CASSPPRTGAYEQYF. The CDR3 DNA reads as TGTGCCAGCAGCCCCCCTAGGACAGGAGCCTACGAGCAGTACTTC.

The chain is built from TRBV6-1 and TRBJ1-4; no reliable D call. In germline, CDR1 is MNHNS, CDR2 SASEGT. The V gene lost 0 bases and the J gene lost 7 bases, with 6 bases spanning the gap. The CDR3 spans 13 residues. CDR3 DNA: TGTGCCAGCAGTGAAGCCCGGCCTGAAAAACTGTTTTTT. Its protein product is CASSEARPEKLFF.

This clonotype was seen more than once but under ten times. The CDR3 nucleotides read TGCGCCAGCACTACACTAGTTTTGGGCAATGAGCAGTTCTTC. Encoded protein: CASTTLVLGNEQFF. The chain has TRBV10-1 and TRBJ2-1, with D possibly being TRBD2 (5 bases). Trimming removed 7 bases at V and 6 bases at J, with 16 bases between. The CDR3 extends over 14 amino acids. CDR1 and CDR2 (germline): WNHNN, SYGVQD (reference sequence).

The rearrangement uses TRBV20-1 and TRBJ1-5; possible D gene TRBD1, 5 bases. Germline CDR1 and CDR2: DFQATT and SNEGSKA (reference sequence). V was trimmed by 5 bases and J by 0 bases, leaving 11 bases between them. The CDR3 runs to 14 residues. CDR3 residues: CSASGRLSNQPQHF. The CDR3 DNA reads as TGCAGTGCTTCAGGGCGTCTTAGCAATCAGCCCCAGCATTTT.

This clonotype was seen ten or more times. V usage is TRBV29-1 and J usage is TRBJ2-5, with TRBD2 identical over 13 bases. V gave up 0 bases and J gave up 0 bases; unmatched junction bases: 1. The germline V gene has CDR1 SQVTM and CDR2 ANQGSEA. The CDR3 is made up of 16 amino acids. The CDR3 DNA reads as TGCAGCGTTGAAGACGGGACTAGCGGGAACCAAGAGACCCAGTACTTC. Translated: CSVEDGTSGNQETQYF. Using reference TRBV29-1 and TRBJ2-5 for the parts outside the CDR3, the full variable domain is SAVISQKPSRDICQRGTSLTIQCQVDSQVTMMFWYRQQPGQSLTLIATANQGSEATYESGFVIDKFPISRPNLTFSTLTVSNMSPEDSSIYLCSVEDGTSGNQETQYFGPGTRLLVL.